This paragraph reports one T cell receptor beta chain. The sample is drawn from a study of blood T cell repertoires in COVID-19. Turning to the study itself: Samples taken during acute and convalescent COVID-19 were collected in the United States, Italy and Spain. T cells, B-cell-depleted T cells, or PBMCs provided the cDNA or gDNA that served as material.

Per the study methods: Amplified reference gene primers provided the basis for estimating nucleated cell counts. Assay: immunoSEQ multiplex PCR; the TCRdb copy retains only in-frame clones and omits some. The V and J calls and clone size were taken over from that table, and D and trimming were inferred from the DNA. The sample consists of about 200,000 clones, 80% to 90% of them appearing once. The junction had 5 bases not matched to a gene; V was cut back by 3 bases and J by 1 base. Germline CDR1 and CDR2: SGHAT and FQNNGV. The CDR3 loop spans 16 amino acids. The source of this sequence is a human donor in a cohort sampled during active COVID-19. The rearrangement uses TRBV11-2 and TRBJ1-5, with 8 bases fitting TRBD1. Sequencing used peripheral blood. The CDR3 DNA reads TGTGCCAGCAGCTTTGACAGGGGCGTAAGCAATCAGCCCCAGCATTTT. This translates into CASSFDRGVSNQPQHF.